Each of the 8 T cell receptor beta chains below was sequenced from the same sample in a study of cytomegalovirus exposure and HLA in healthy donors. The primer mix had 60 Vbeta and 13 Jbeta primers. Profiled with immunoSEQ multiplex PCR; TCRdb holds only in-frame clones, not every one. The repertoire holds 150,000 to 200,000 clones, roughly four fifths seen once, with over 8.5% in the top ten. The material sequenced was PBMCs. All receptors derive from a man aged 50 to 59 in good health and CMV-seropositive.

J is TRBJ2-7 and V is TRBV19; D possibly corresponds to TRBD2 (5 bases). CDR1 is LNHDA and CDR2 is SQIVND in the germline V gene (reference sequence). With 3 bases removed from V and 5 bases from J, the gap between germline ends came to 14 bases. CDR3 length equals 14 residues. CDR3: CASSIDPARDEQYF. Written as DNA, the CDR3 is TGTGCCAGTAGTATCGACCCGGCGAGGGACGAGCAGTACTTC.

The V and J genes are TRBV28 and TRBJ2-7, with TRBD1 identical over 8 bases. With 7 bases clipped from V and 7 bases from J, the junction kept 12 bases outside the gene matches. CDR3 length equals 14 residues. CDR1 MDHEN and CDR2 SYDVKM come from the germline V gene. The CDR3 DNA reads as TGTGCCAGCATTCCCCAGGGGGCGGGTCGGGAGCAGTACTTC. It encodes CASIPQGAGREQYF.

V gene TRBV7-2 combines with J gene TRBJ2-7; 8 nucleotides match TRBD2. The V and J ends lost 4 bases and 2 bases, in that order; junction bases with no gene match: 7. The germline CDR1 and CDR2 sequences are SGHTA and FQGNSA. This CDR3 contains 15 residues. For the CDR3, the DNA is TGTGCCAGCAGCTGGGCCCGCGGGGGGCCCTACGAGCAGTACTTC. Translation: CASSWARGGPYEQYF.

The chain links TRBV7-2 to TRBJ2-1; a weak D match, TRBD1 (5 bases). The length of the CDR3 is 13 residues. Looked up from germline, CDR1 is SGHTA and CDR2 is FQGNSA. Trimming took off 3 bases at V and 4 bases at J, with 7 bases between the two ends. CDR3 amino acids: CASSFDSYNEQFF. DNA of the CDR3: TGTGCCAGCAGCTTCGACAGTTACAATGAGCAGTTCTTC.

This clone has more than one count but fewer than ten. CDR3 in amino acids: CASSLTGTSNNEQFF. As DNA, the CDR3 is TGTGCCAGCAGCTTGACCGGGACTAGTAACAATGAGCAGTTCTTC. V usage is TRBV11-3 and J usage is TRBJ2-1; 8 positions match TRBD2. Unmatched junction bases numbered 6, after V lost 3 bases and J lost 5 bases. The CDR3 has 15 amino acids. Germline assignment: CDR1 SGHNT and CDR2 YENEEA. The variable domain in full, with the rest retrieved from reference TRBV11-3 and TRBJ2-1, is EAGVVQSPRYKIIEKKQPVAFWCNPISGHNTLYWYLQNLGQGPELLIRYENEEAVDDSQLPKDRFSAERLKGVDSTLKIQPAELGDSAVYLCASSLTGTSNNEQFFGPGTRLTVL.

The chain couples TRBV6-1 to TRBJ2-1; TRBD1 might be the D (6 bases). Germline assignment: CDR1 MNHNS and CDR2 SASEGT. The CDR3 sequence is 12 residues long. V was clipped by 6 bases and J by 9 bases, with 12 bases between them. The CDR3 loop is CASSENRAEQFF. DNA for the CDR3: TGTGCCAGCAGCGAAAACAGGGCTGAGCAGTTCTTC.

This chain joins TRBV4-3 and TRBJ1-2; TRBD1 might be the D (5 bases). The CDR3 totals 14 residues. V was clipped by 0 bases and J by 4 bases, with 9 bases between them. In germline, CDR1 is LGHNA, CDR2 YSLEER. The CDR3 DNA is TGCGCCAGCAGCCAAGATTCGGGGGGCTATGGCTACACCTTC. Protein product: CASSQDSGGYGYTF.

This chain joins TRBV27 and TRBJ1-2; 7 bases align to TRBD1. Germline V gene data show CDR1 as MNHEY and CDR2 as SMNVEV (reference sequence). The CDR3 length is 13 residues. V shed 5 bases, J shed 7 bases, and the junction held 7 bases outside the gene matches. CDR3 amino acids: CASSREGAFGYTF. The CDR3 nucleotides are TGTGCCAGCAGTCGCGAGGGGGCCTTTGGCTACACCTTC.